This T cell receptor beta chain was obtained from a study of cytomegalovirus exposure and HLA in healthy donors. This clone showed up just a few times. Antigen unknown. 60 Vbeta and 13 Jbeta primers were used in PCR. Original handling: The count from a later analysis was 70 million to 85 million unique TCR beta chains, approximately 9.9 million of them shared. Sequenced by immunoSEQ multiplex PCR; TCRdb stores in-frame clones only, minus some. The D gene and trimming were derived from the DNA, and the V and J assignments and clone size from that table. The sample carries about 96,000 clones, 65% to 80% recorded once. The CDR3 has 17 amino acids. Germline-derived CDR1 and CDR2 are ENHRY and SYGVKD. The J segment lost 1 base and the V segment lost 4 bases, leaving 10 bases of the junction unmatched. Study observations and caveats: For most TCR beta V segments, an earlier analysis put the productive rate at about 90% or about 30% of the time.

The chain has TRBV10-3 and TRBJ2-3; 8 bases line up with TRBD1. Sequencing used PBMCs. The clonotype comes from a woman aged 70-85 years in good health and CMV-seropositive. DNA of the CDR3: TGTGCCATCAGTGTGGGGTCTCCGGGACAGGGCACAGATACGCAGTATTTT. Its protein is CAISVGSPGQGTDTQYF.